This TCR beta chain comes out of a study of cytomegalovirus exposure and HLA in healthy donors. General study findings and limits: For most TCR beta V segments, an earlier analysis put the productive rate at about 87% or about 30% of the time. Cytomegalovirus association was assigned to 150 to 200 TCR beta chains. It was reported that the classifier diagnosed cytomegalovirus status with high specificity and sensitivity in both the original and validation cohorts.

For this clone: The antigen remains unidentified.

Primers included in the PCR were 60 Vbeta and 13 Jbeta primers. Measured with immunoSEQ multiplex PCR; TCRdb has only the in-frame clones, and not every one. This table holds around 230,000 clones, roughly 78% found once. This CDR3 comprises 18 residues. V trimming: 0 bases; J trimming: 1 base; junction bases outside the gene matches: 8. CDR1 GTSNPN and CDR2 SVGIG come from the germline V gene (reference sequence). The chain couples TRBV30 to TRBJ2-3; 12 bases are shared with TRBD2. The source of this sequence is a boy younger than 18 in good health and CMV-seronegative. The sequenced sample consisted of PBMCs. CDR3 in amino acids: CAWSVPLAGGPGTDTQYF. The DNA for the CDR3 is TGTGCCTGGAGTGTACCCCTAGCGGGAGGGCCGGGCACAGATACGCAGTATTTT.